The 14 T cell receptor beta chains below come from one sample, sequenced in a study of T cells in Graves' hyperthyroidism and ophthalmopathy. RNA transcripts provided the source from which TCR beta CDR3 regions were amplified. HTBI primers drove first-round RT-PCR of the TCR CDR3. TCRdb called the multiplex PCR reads again in MiXCR, with one record for every CDR3 protein. This table has about 300,000 distinct CDR3 sequences, roughly a fifth appearing once. The sequenced sample was blood. The receptors here all came from a man in his fifties with Graves' ophthalmopathy.

This clonotype was recorded many times. The chain's CDR3 is CASSPIAGTEETQYF. The CDR3 DNA reads as TGTGCCAGCAGCCCTATTGCCGGGACAGAAGAGACCCAGTACTTC. The J gene is TRBJ2-5, the V gene TRBV11-2, with 7 bases aligning to TRBD1. CDR1 SGHAT and CDR2 FQNNGV come from the germline V gene. CDR3 length equals 15 residues. After removal of 5 bases from V and 3 bases from J, the junction contained 9 bases not matched to a gene.

The rearrangement uses TRBV9 and TRBJ2-6, with 9 bases identical to TRBD1. The CDR3 loop spans 19 amino acids. The germline CDR1 and CDR2 sequences are SGDLS and YYNGEE. The V gene end was trimmed by 4 bases and the J gene end by 4 bases; junction bases not matched to a gene: 15. CDR3 DNA sequence: TGTGCCAGCAGCACCCGAGTCCTACAGGGGGCGGCAGGGGCCAACGTCCTGACTTTC. Its protein product is CASSTRVLQGAAGANVLTF.

This chain uses TRBV20-1 with TRBJ2-2; possible D gene TRBD1, 6 bases. The CDR3 runs 14 residues. Germline-derived CDR1 and CDR2 are DFQATT and SNEGSKA (reference sequence). CDR3 amino acids: CSFPKTGNTGELFF. CDR3 bases: TGCAGCTTCCCCAAGACAGGAAACACCGGGGAGCTGTTTTTT.

This clonotype was seen at least ten times. CDR3 nucleotide sequence: TGCAGTGCTAGTGGGGAAGGCCGGGCTGGTACAGATACGCAGTATTTT. This codes for CSASGEGRAGTDTQYF. The chain recombines TRBV20-1 with TRBJ2-3; D gene uncertain. Between the trimmed V and J ends, which lost 3 bases and 3 bases, there was a span of 19 bases. The CDR3 is 16 residues long. Germline CDR1 reads DFQATT; CDR2 reads SNEGSKA (reference sequence).

The chain recombines TRBV6-2 or TRBV6-3 with TRBJ2-1; no firm D call. The CDR3 contains 13 residues. Per germline, CDR1 MNHEY and CDR2 SVGEGT. V was pared by 6 bases and J by 9 bases, with 15 bases between. CDR3 sequence: CASRIVAPGEQFF. The CDR3, as DNA: TGTGCCAGCAGGATTGTGGCCCCCGGTGAGCAGTTCTTC.

This clonotype has only a few counts. This chain links TRBV24-1 with TRBJ2-1, with 8 bases aligning to TRBD2. CDR1 is KGHDR, CDR2 SFDVKD, per germline. The V segment lost 5 bases and the J segment 5 bases; nucleotides outside the gene matches: 13. This CDR3 is 17 amino acids long. The CDR3 region has the DNA TGTGCCACCAGTGCTAGGGGGGGCGGGAGGTCGGACAATGAGCAGTTCTTC. Translated: CATSARGGGRSDNEQFF.

This clonotype was counted at least ten times. The V and J genes are TRBV28 and TRBJ1-1; D gene uncertain. The CDR3 contains 16 residues. Germline assignment: CDR1 MDHEN and CDR2 SYDVKM. The V end lost 3 bases, the J end lost 1 base, and 15 bases lay between the germline ends. Here the CDR3 DNA reads TGTGCCAGCAGTTTCTCCGGGCAGCCAGGGAACACTGAAGCTTTCTTT. It translates to CASSFSGQPGNTEAFF.

This chain links TRBV27 with TRBJ2-7, with 10 bases identical to TRBD2. The CDR3 length is 14 residues. V trimming: 3 bases; J trimming: 5 bases; junction bases outside the gene matches: 4. Germline V gene data show CDR1 as MNHEY and CDR2 as SMNVEV (reference sequence). CDR3 DNA: TGTGCCAGCAGTTTGAGCGGGAGGGCCGACGAGCAGTACTTC. Encoded protein: CASSLSGRADEQYF.

Many counts were recorded for this clonotype. The chain couples TRBV11-3 to TRBJ2-2; 9 nucleotides line up with TRBD2. J was trimmed by 4 bases and V by 5 bases; bases with no gene match: 2. This CDR3 region has 14 residues. Germline lookup yields CDR1 SGHNT and CDR2 YENEEA. In DNA form, the CDR3 reads TGTGCCAGCAGCCCTAGCGGGGTCACCGGGGAGCTGTTTTTT. Its protein is CASSPSGVTGELFF.

This clonotype was seen a handful of times. The chain combines TRBV6-1 with TRBJ2-7; the match to TRBD2 covers 9 bases. After removal of 5 bases from V and 7 bases from J, the junction contained 12 bases not matched to a gene. The germline V gene encodes CDR1 MNHNS and CDR2 SASEGT. The CDR3 loop spans 15 amino acids. The CDR3 nucleotides read TGTGCCAGCAGTTCTGAGCGGGAGGCAGAAAGGGAGCAGTACTTC. Protein: CASSSEREAEREQYF.

The table lists this clonotype with many counts. This chain joins TRBV5-1 and TRBJ1-2; TRBD1 agrees at 8 bases. Trimming removed 0 bases from V and 7 bases from J; junction bases left unmatched: 8. Germline assignment: CDR1 SGHRS and CDR2 YFSETQ. The CDR3 has 15 residues. CDR3: CASSLEGTGMSGYTF. The CDR3 region has the DNA TGCGCCAGCAGCTTGGAGGGGACAGGCATGAGTGGCTACACCTTC.

J is TRBJ1-5 and V is TRBV20-1; perhaps TRBD1 as D (5 bases). The germline V gene encodes CDR1 DFQATT and CDR2 SNEGSKA (reference sequence). Trimming removed 7 bases at V and 0 bases at J, with 22 bases between. CDR3 length: 17 residues. The CDR3 DNA reads TGCAGTGTCGATCGGGGGATGGGATGGGGTAGCAATCAGCCCCAGCATTTT. Its protein is CSVDRGMGWGSNQPQHF.

This clonotype was picked up many times. The J gene is TRBJ2-7, the V gene TRBV20-1; D remains ambiguous. CDR3 length: 15 amino acids. Trimming cost V 0 bases and J 0 bases, with 12 bases left between them. Germline CDR1 is DFQATT and CDR2 is SNEGSKA (reference sequence). The CDR3 spells CSARDWAASSYEQYF. For the CDR3, the DNA is TGCAGTGCTAGAGATTGGGCAGCTAGCTCCTACGAGCAGTACTTC.

This clonotype was found a few times. The chain carries TRBV20-1 and TRBJ1-5, with unresolved D. The CDR3 runs 15 residues. Germline-derived CDR1 and CDR2 are DFQATT and SNEGSKA (reference sequence). The V and J ends lost 7 bases and 4 bases respectively, with 20 bases between them. CDR3 sequence reads: CSVLGGGAVNQPQHF. Here the CDR3 DNA reads TGCAGTGTTCTAGGTGGCGGCGCTGTGAATCAGCCCCAGCATTTT.